This is a list of T cell receptor beta chains from one sample in a study of tumor-infiltrating lymphocytes in primary liver carcinoma. TCRdb reprocessed the multiplex PCR reads with MiXCR, giving one entry per CDR3 protein. This sample yields some 87,000 distinct CDR3 sequences, of which about 70% are seen a single time; 27% belongs to the top ten. Sequencing input: tumor-adjacent normal liver tissue. These receptors were taken from a man in his forties with primary liver carcinoma and hepatitis B virus infection. Both conserved end residues are part of each CDR3. Each record gives: J gene, CDR3 length, V gene, D gene, clone size, CDR3 protein, CDR3 DNA. A D gene is named only where the DNA matches it firmly. The listing skips clone size in some rows; elsewhere it reads once, few, many or a size class.

TRBJ2-3 | 13 | TRBV6-5 | . | . | CASSSRTPDTQYF | TGTGCCAGCAGTTCCCGGACTCCAGATACGCAATATTTT
TRBJ2-7 | 13 | TRBV11-2 | . | once | CASSLESSYKQHF | TGTGCCAGCAGCTTAGAGTCCAGCTACAAGCAGCACTTC
TRBJ2-7 | 14 | TRBV4-1 | TRBD2 | . | CTSSHDQLAEEQYF | TGCACCAGCAGCCATGATCAACTAGCGGAAGAGCAGTACTTC
TRBJ2-7 | 13 | TRBV5-1 | . | . | CTSSMTEGGVQYF | TGCACCAGCAGCATGACAGAGGGAGGCGTGCAGTACTTC
TRBJ2-3 | 13 | TRBV12-3/TRBV12-4 | . | once | CASKPTRGHTQYF | TGTGCCAGCAAACCTACTCGGGGACATACACAGTATTTT
TRBJ1-2 | 15 | TRBV11-2 | . | . | CASNLVSGGNYDYTF | TGTGCCAGCAACTTAGTGTCCGGGGGGAACTATGACTACACCTTC
TRBJ2-5 | 14 | TRBV11-2 | . | . | CASSFGDTRETQYF | TGTGCCAGCAGCTTCGGGGACACGCGAGAGACTCAGTACTTC
TRBJ2-3 | 20 | TRBV11-2 | . | . | CASSTLQIAGGSARSDTQYF | TGTGCCAGTAGCACACTACAAATCGCAGGGGGGAGTGCCCGGTCGGATACGCAGTATTTT
TRBJ2-7 | 15 | TRBV10-3 | . | . | CAVSESMVTSYEQYF | TGTGCCGTCAGTGAGTCGATGGTGACCTCTTACGAGCAGTACTTC
TRBJ2-6 | 18 | TRBV6-5 | TRBD1 | . | CASSLWTGTKAGANVLTF | TGTGCCAGCAGTCTTTGGACAGGGACGAAGGCTGGTGCTAACGTCCTGACTTTC
TRBJ2-1 | 19 | TRBV7-8 | TRBD1 | . | CVTPGSTGGRYISYNEQFF | TGTGTTACACCTGGCTCGACAGGGGGTCGTTATATCTCCTACAATGAGCAGTTCTTC
TRBJ2-3 | 12 | TRBV7-2 | TRBD1 | . | CASNQGADTQYF | TGTGCCAGCAATCAGGGGGCAGATACGCAGTATTTT
TRBJ2-5 | 15 | TRBV11-2 | . | . | CASSLSIGAGETQYF | TGTGCCAGCAGCCTGTCCATAGGGGCTGGGGAGACCCAATACTTC
TRBJ1-4 | 13 | TRBV29-1 | . | . | CSVLVGYNERVFF | TGCAGCGTCCTGGTCGGCTATAATGAAAGAGTGTTTTTT
TRBJ2-7 | 13 | TRBV6-5 | . | . | CASSYRLPYEQHF | TGTGCCAGCAGTTACAGACTTCCCTACGAGCAGCACTTC
TRBJ2-1 | 15 | TRBV11-2 | . | . | CASSTVTSSYNGQFF | TGTGCCAGCAGCACTGTGACGAGCAGTTACAATGGGCAGTTCTTC
TRBJ1-1 | 14 | TRBV2 | TRBD1 | . | CASTFSRTGEEAFF | TGTGCCAGCACCTTCTCCCGGACAGGGGAGGAAGCTTTCTTT
TRBJ2-2 | 16 | TRBV11-2 | TRBD2 | large | CASSLVALAGTGELFF | TGTGCCAGCAGCTTAGTGGCGCTAGCGGGAACCGGGGAGCTGTTTTTT
TRBJ1-3 | 15 | TRBV5-4 | . | many | CASSQTAGSGNTIYF | TGTGCCAGCAGCCAGACGGCAGGGAGCGGAAACACCATATATTTT
TRBJ1-2 | 16 | TRBV6-5 | . | once | CASSYSRTGRDYGYTF | TGTGCCAGCAGTTACTCGAGAACTGGGCGCGACTATGGCTACACCTTC
TRBJ1-2 | 13 | TRBV29-1 | . | . | CSSAGALDYGYSF | TGCAGTTCGGCGGGGGCTCTAGACTATGGCTACTCCTTC
TRBJ2-1 | 16 | TRBV7-8 | TRBD1 | few | CASSRRDRAYYNEQFF | TGTGCCAGCAGCAGAAGGGACAGGGCATACTACAATGAGCAGTTCTTC
TRBJ2-7 | 13 | TRBV12-3/TRBV12-4 | . | . | CASSMSGVYEQYF | TGTGCCAGCAGCATGTCAGGAGTCTACGAGCAGTACTTC
TRBJ2-3 | 14 | TRBV5-1 | . | . | CASSVDWFRDTQYF | TGCGCCAGCAGCGTCGACTGGTTCAGAGATACGCAGTATTTT
TRBJ1-4 | 15 | TRBV7-9 | TRBD1 | . | CASSLETGANEKLFF | TGTGCCAGCAGCTTGGAGACAGGGGCTAATGAAAAACTGTTTTTT
TRBJ2-3 | 14 | TRBV29-1 | TRBD1 | . | CSGVVGTGLDTQYF | TGTAGCGGTGTGGTCGGGACAGGGCTAGATACGCAGTATTTT
TRBJ2-5 | 12 | TRBV29-1 | . | . | CSIGGAQETQYF | TGCAGCATTGGCGGGGCACAAGAGACCCAGTACTTC
TRBJ2-2 | 14 | TRBV4-1 | . | . | CASSQNGNTEELFF | TGCGCCAGCAGCCAAAACGGGAACACTGAGGAGCTGTTTTTT
TRBJ1-1 | 11 | TRBV6-1 | TRBD1 | many | CASRRDSEAFF | TGTGCCAGCAGAAGGGACAGCGAAGCTTTCTTT
TRBJ2-7 | 14 | TRBV11-2 | TRBD2 | . | CASTLDFGDYQQYF | TGTGCCAGCACCCTAGACTTCGGGGACTACCAGCAGTACTTC
TRBJ2-6 | 16 | TRBV6-1 | TRBD1 | . | CASSPGQGHGANVLTF | TGTGCCAGCAGTCCGGGACAGGGACACGGGGCCAATGTCCTGACTTTC
TRBJ2-1 | 16 | TRBV11-2 | TRBD2 | . | CASGYSSVSGRGGGFF | TGTGCCAGCGGCTACTCTTCGGTTAGCGGGAGGGGAGGCGGGTTCTTC
TRBJ2-7 | 15 | TRBV11-2 | TRBD2 | once | CASSSRGGDTYEQYF | TGTGCCAGCAGCTCCCGGGGGGGTGATACCTACGAGCAGTACTTC
TRBJ2-1 | 19 | TRBV14 | . | . | CASSQEVPGATSSYNEQFF | TGTGCCAGCAGCCAAGAAGTACCGGGCGCGACAAGCTCCTACAATGAGCAGTTCTTC
TRBJ2-7 | 14 | TRBV12-3/TRBV12-4 | . | many | CASSFSDPAYEQYF | TGTGCCAGCAGTTTCTCGGACCCGGCCTACGAGCAGTACTTC
TRBJ1-1 | 15 | TRBV19 | TRBD1 | . | CASSLGQALNTEAFF | TGTGCCAGTAGTTTGGGACAGGCGCTGAACACTGAAGCTTTCTTT
TRBJ2-1 | 14 | TRBV11-2 | . | . | CASSPVGSYNEQFF | TGTGCCAGCAGCCCAGTGGGCTCATACAATGAGCAGTTCTTC
TRBJ2-1 | 15 | TRBV7-9 | . | . | CASSLNSGVYNEQLF | TGTGCCAGCAGCCTTAATAGCGGAGTGTACAATGAGCAGCTCTTC
TRBJ2-1 | 17 | TRBV4-1 | TRBD2 | medium-sized | CASSQGDTGGPLIEQFF | TGCGCCAGCAGCCAGGGGGACACGGGAGGGCCTCTCATTGAGCAGTTCTTC
TRBJ1-6 | 15 | TRBV6-5 | . | many | CASSVLGGGGSPLHF | TGTGCCAGCAGTGTACTCGGGGGGGGAGGATCACCCCTCCACTTT
TRBJ2-7 | 13 | TRBV11-1 | . | . | CASSHQGLNEQYF | TGTGCCAGTAGCCACCAGGGGCTTAACGAGCAGTACTTC
TRBJ1-2 | 11 | TRBV29-1 | . | . | CSFVTVYGYTF | TGCAGCTTTGTGACTGTCTATGGCTACACCTTC
TRBJ1-1 | 14 | TRBV12-3/TRBV12-4 | . | once | CASSPRESNTVAFF | TGTGCCAGCAGTCCCCGGGAATCGAACACTGTAGCTTTCTTT
TRBJ2-3 | 14 | TRBV4-1 | . | . | CASSYRRATDTQYF | TGTGCCAGCAGCTACCGTCGAGCCACAGATACGCAGTATTTT
TRBJ2-1 | 14 | TRBV4-2 | . | once | CASIQGIAMGEQFF | TGTGCCAGCATTCAAGGTATCGCGATGGGTGAGCAGTTCTTC